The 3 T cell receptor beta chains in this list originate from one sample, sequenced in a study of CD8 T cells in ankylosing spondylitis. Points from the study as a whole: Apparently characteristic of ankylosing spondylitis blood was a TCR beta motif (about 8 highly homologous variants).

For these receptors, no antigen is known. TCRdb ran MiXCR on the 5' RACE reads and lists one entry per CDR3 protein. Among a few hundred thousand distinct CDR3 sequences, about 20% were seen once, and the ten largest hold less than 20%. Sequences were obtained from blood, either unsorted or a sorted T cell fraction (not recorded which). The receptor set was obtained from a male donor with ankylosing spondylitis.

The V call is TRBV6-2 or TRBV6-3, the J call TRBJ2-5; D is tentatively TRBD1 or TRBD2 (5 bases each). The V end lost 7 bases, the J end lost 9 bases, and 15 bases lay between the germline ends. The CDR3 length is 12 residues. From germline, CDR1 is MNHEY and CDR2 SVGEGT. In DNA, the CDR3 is TGTGCCAGCACCTTCAAGAGGGGATCCCAGTACTTC. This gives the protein CASTFKRGSQYF.

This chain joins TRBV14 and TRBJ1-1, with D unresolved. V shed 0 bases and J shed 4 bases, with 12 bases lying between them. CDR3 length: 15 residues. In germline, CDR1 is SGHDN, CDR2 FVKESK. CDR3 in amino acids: CASSQDGRRFTEAFF. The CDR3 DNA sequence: TGTGCCAGCAGCCAAGATGGCAGGCGCTTCACTGAAGCTTTCTTT.

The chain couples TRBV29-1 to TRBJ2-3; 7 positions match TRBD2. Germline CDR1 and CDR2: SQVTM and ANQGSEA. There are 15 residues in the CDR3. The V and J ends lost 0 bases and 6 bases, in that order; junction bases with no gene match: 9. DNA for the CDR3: TGCAGCGTTGAAGATCCGCCGGGAGGTGGCGATACGCAGTATTTT. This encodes CSVEDPPGGGDTQYF.